One T cell receptor (beta chain) is described in this entry. This sample was included in a study of blood T cell repertoires in COVID-19. Germline assignment: CDR1 SEHNR and CDR2 FQNEAQ (reference sequence). Trimming took off 0 bases at V and 2 bases at J, with 14 bases between the two ends. This CDR3 is built from 17 residues. TCRdb's table, derived via immunoSEQ multiplex PCR, lists solely in-frame clones and lacks some. The table has about 200,000 clones, about four fifths seen once. Sequencing input: peripheral blood. The J gene is TRBJ1-3, the V gene TRBV7-9; perhaps TRBD1 as D (5 bases). This sequence was found in a woman in her thirties or forties with COVID-19, enrolled during active disease. CDR3 region: CASSLAGVWVTGNTIYF. DNA for the CDR3: TGTGCCAGCAGCTTAGCAGGGGTCTGGGTTACTGGAAACACCATATATTTT.